This T cell receptor (beta chain) came from a study of CD8 T cells in Susac syndrome. General study results and limits: Within Susac syndrome CD4+ T cell repertoires, clonal expansion was not evident.

A single count supports this clonotype. Its antigen remains unknown. CDR3 length: 15 residues. The ends were cut back, 7 bases at V and 2 bases at J, with 16 bases in the middle. The germline CDR1 and CDR2 sequences are MDHEN and SYDVKM. With random hexamers, roughly 0.5 to 1 ug RNA was reverse transcribed. MiXCR, applied by TCRdb to the immunoSEQ multiplex PCR reads, yields one record per CDR3 protein. Counted here are about 140,000 distinct CDR3 sequences, just under 95% occurring once; the ten biggest clones make up roughly 0.14%. Diagnostic criteria defined recently for definite or probable disease were met by the Susac syndrome patients. FACS enriched CD8+ TEMRA cells, while bulk CD8+ and CD4+ were negatively isolated.

The chain employs TRBV28 and TRBJ2-3; possible D gene TRBD1, 5 bases. This receptor was taken from a human donor with Susac syndrome. Sequenced input: CD4+ T cells from PBMCs. CDR3 protein: CASKLLGRNTDTQYF. In nucleotides, the CDR3 is TGTGCCAGCAAGTTACTGGGGCGTAACACAGATACGCAGTATTTT.